The clone carrying this T cell receptor (beta chain) was detected once. Its target is not known. One end of the junction does not line up with germline, which may come from a read error. The record originates from a study of blood T cells in healthy people across ages. Primed by a sample-barcoded 5' primer and a J-beta primer mix, a second PCR proceeded for 7 to 11 cycles. MiXCR, run by TCRdb on the 5' RACE reads, gives a single entry per CDR3 protein. The table shows about 1.8 million distinct CDR3 sequences, with just under 50% occurring only once. Study results and caveats: Whereas aged donors had fewer naive CD4+ cells, long-lived donors had more of them and higher diversity.

The V gene's germline CDR1 is SQVTM and CDR2 ANQGSEA. CDR3 size: 16 residues. Specimen: blood. This chain joins TRBV29-1 and TRBJ2-1; TRBD2 agrees at 9 bases. The TCR was taken from a woman aged 40 to 49 in good health. This chain's CDR3 is CGVERRVGLAGPEQFF. CDR3 nucleotides: TGCGGCGTTGAAAGACGGGTAGGGCTAGCGGGGCCTGAGCAGTTCTTC.